This section outlines one TCR beta chain sequence together with its context. The target antigen is unknown. Extraction and reverse transcription of RNA yielded cDNA as the sequencing template. TCRdb's table, derived via immunoSEQ multiplex PCR, lists solely in-frame clones and lacks some. The sample yields about 42,000 clones, 80% to 95% seen once. The sample comes from a study of CD8+ T cells in alopecia areata. From germline, CDR1 is SEHNR and CDR2 FQNEAQ (reference sequence). With 8 bases removed from V and 0 bases from J, the gap between germline ends came to 17 bases. The CDR3 has 16 amino acids. Regarding the study as a whole: It was less clear whether patients shared TCRs than it was in mice, possibly because of HLA. Tofacitinib produced a significant decrease in scalp clonality and in expanded CD8+ clones among the top 100. Amid tofacitinib therapy, many expanded lesional clones stayed present in scalp and blood.

Treatment defined: oral pan-JAK inhibitor, 5-10 mg twice daily. Lesional scalp punch biopsies and peripheral blood came from alopecia areata patients. This sequence originates from a human donor with alopecia areata. The V call is TRBV7-9, the J call TRBJ2-1; possibly TRBD2 for D (5 bases). The sequenced sample was CD8+ T cells sorted from blood, obtained at week 24, from a patient treated with tofacitinib. The chain's CDR3 is CASAKGGPSSYNEQFF. In DNA form, the CDR3 reads TGTGCCAGCGCGAAAGGCGGGCCTAGCTCCTACAATGAGCAGTTCTTC.